A single T cell receptor beta chain is shown here with its context. Its antigen is still unknown. Relapse after autologous stem cell transplantation occurred in every patient, and brentuximab vedotin exposure varied. This sample was taken from a study of PD-1 blockade in classical Hodgkin lymphoma. Assay used: immunoSEQ multiplex PCR; TCRdb lists only in-frame clones, some missing. The table includes under 100,000 clones, around nine tenths detected once. Findings and limits, study-wide: Patients who responded completely had about the same baseline diversity as newly diagnosed patients. Causes of the repertoire differences remain undefined, possibly disease activity or prior therapy.

The CDR3 loop spans 17 amino acids. V lost 5 bases and J 2 bases, leaving 20 bases between the germline ends. Germline V gives CDR1 SEHNR, CDR2 FQNEAQ (reference sequence). This receptor was obtained from a human donor with classical Hodgkin lymphoma. The sequencing here drew on peripheral blood mononuclear cells (PBMCs), taken before the second cycle of nivolumab. The chain joins TRBV7-9 to TRBJ2-3, with D perhaps matching TRBD2 (7 bases). CDR3 in amino acids: CASSPQWGLAVTDTQYF. The CDR3 DNA follows: TGTGCCAGCAGCCCCCAGTGGGGGCTAGCGGTCACAGATACGCAGTATTTT.